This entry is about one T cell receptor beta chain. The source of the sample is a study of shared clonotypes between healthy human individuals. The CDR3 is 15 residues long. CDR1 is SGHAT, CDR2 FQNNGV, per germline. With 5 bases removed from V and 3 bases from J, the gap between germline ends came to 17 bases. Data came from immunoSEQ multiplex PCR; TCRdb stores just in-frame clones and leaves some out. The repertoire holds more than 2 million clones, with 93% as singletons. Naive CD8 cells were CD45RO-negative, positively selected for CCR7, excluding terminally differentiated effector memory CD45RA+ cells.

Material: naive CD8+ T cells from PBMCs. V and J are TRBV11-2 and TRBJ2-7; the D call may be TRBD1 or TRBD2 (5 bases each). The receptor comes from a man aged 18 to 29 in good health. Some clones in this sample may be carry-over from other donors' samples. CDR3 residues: CASSPLRDHGYEQYF. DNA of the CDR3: TGTGCCAGCAGCCCGCTCCGGGACCACGGCTACGAGCAGTACTTC.